This T cell receptor beta chain was obtained from a study of patients and donors after allogeneic stem cell transplantation. V shed 4 bases and J shed 7 bases, with 17 bases lying between them. Germline V gives CDR1 DFQATT, CDR2 SNEGSKA (reference sequence). The CDR3 contains 13 residues. This clonotype was seen a handful of times. MiXCR, run by TCRdb on the RT-PCR reads, gives a single entry per CDR3 protein. This table holds about a million distinct CDR3 sequences, about a sixth found once. The specimen was blood, either unsorted or a sorted T cell fraction (not recorded which). V usage is TRBV20-1 and J usage is TRBJ2-7; maybe TRBD2 (6 bases). This TCR derives from a human donor who was either an allogeneic HSCT recipient or a stem cell or donor lymphocyte infusion donor (not recorded which). It is not recorded whose cells these are; they may come from a transplant donor. The CDR3 spells CSANNIPAGEQYF. The CDR3 coding sequence is TGCAGTGCTAATAACATCCCGGCGGGGGAGCAGTACTTC.